These 3 T cell receptor beta chains were sequenced from one sample in a study of T cell repertoires in cytomegalovirus infection. In TCRdb, the reads were re-called with MiXCR into one record per CDR3 protein. Here the sample spans about 130,000 distinct CDR3 sequences, approximately 9.2% being singletons. The sample was PBMCs. These receptors were collected from a human donor in good health (CMV status not recorded). Some clones in this sample may be carry-over from other donors' samples.

This clonotype came up many times. The chain uses TRBV28 and TRBJ2-7; D gene ambiguous. CDR3 size: 11 residues. The V and J ends lost 5 bases and 3 bases respectively, with 5 bases between them. CDR1 MDHEN and CDR2 SYDVKM come from the germline V gene. The DNA of the CDR3 is TGTGCCAGCAGTATGGGCTACGAGCAGTACTTC. Residues: CASSMGYEQYF.

This clonotype was seen at least ten times. This chain connects TRBV7-2 to TRBJ1-1, with 7 bases aligning to TRBD1. This CDR3 contains 14 residues. V shed 2 bases, J shed 4 bases, and the junction held 4 bases outside the gene matches. CDR1 and CDR2 (germline): SGHTA, FQGNSA. The CDR3 here is CASSLTGVRTEAFF. In nucleotides, the CDR3 is TGTGCCAGCAGCTTAACAGGGGTCCGCACTGAAGCTTTCTTT.

This clonotype was observed at least ten times. The chain recombines TRBV23-1 with TRBJ2-7; 8 bases line up with TRBD1. TRBV23-1 qualifies as an ORF whose function is uncertain. The CDR3 loop spans 19 amino acids. Trimming removed 0 bases from V and 4 bases from J; junction bases left unmatched: 17. CDR3 sequence reads: CASSQSEGRGRVGAYEQYF. CDR3 nucleotides: TGCGCCAGCAGTCAATCGGAAGGCAGGGGGCGCGTAGGCGCGTACGAGCAGTACTTC.